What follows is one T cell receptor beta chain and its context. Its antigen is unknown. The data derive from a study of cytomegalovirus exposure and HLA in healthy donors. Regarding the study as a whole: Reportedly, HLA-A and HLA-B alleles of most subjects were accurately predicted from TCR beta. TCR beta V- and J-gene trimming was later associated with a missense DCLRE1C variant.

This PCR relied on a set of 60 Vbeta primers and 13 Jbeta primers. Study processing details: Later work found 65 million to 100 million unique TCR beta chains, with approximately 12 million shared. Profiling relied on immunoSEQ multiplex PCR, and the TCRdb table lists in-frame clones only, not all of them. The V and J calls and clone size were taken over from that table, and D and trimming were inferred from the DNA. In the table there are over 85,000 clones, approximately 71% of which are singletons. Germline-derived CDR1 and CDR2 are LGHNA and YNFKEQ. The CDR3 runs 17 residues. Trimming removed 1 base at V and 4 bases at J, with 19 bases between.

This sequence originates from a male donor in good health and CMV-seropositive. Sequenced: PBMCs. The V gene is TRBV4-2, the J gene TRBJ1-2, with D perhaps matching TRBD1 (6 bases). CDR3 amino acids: CASSQVSGTTTLYGYTF. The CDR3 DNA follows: TGTGCCAGCAGCCAAGTTTCCGGGACAACGACACTCTATGGCTACACCTTC.